This T cell receptor (beta chain) is from a study of blood T cell repertoires in COVID-19. The overall study: COVID-19 samples, acute and convalescent, were from the United States, Italy and Spain. T cells, B-cell-depleted T cells, or PBMCs provided the cDNA or gDNA that served as material.

The germline V gene has CDR1 MNHEY and CDR2 SVGAGI. Germline trimming cut 2 bases from V and 5 bases from J; bases unmatched to any gene: 4. CDR3 length: 14 residues. Study processing details: The authors estimated nucleated cell counts from reference gene primer amplification. This table comes from immunoSEQ multiplex PCR, and its TCRdb copy is limited to in-frame clones, with some not included. The V and J calls and clone size are taken from that table; D and trimming were inferred from the DNA. The table has about 310,000 clones, roughly nine tenths seen once. Sequenced sample: peripheral blood. The chain carries TRBV6-5 and TRBJ1-1; 8 nucleotides match TRBD1. The source is a man aged 18 to 35 with active or convalescent COVID-19. CDR3 nucleotide sequence: TGTGCCAGCAGTTACGCCGGACAGGGTACTGAAGCTTTCTTT. It yields the protein CASSYAGQGTEAFF.